Following are 19 T cell receptor beta chains from one sample sequenced in a study of blood T cell repertoires in COVID-19 (dated by TCRdb to 2018 to 2020). Libraries were built with the immunoSEQ multiplex PCR assay. In TCRdb, the immuneACCESS table is reduced to in-frame sequences with V and J assigned. These tables do not hold every clone; where another copy was compared, an unresolved V gene accounts for under half, and the others remain unexplained. The sample table lists 140,000 to 150,000 clones, about 85% of them with a count of one. The ten most abundant clones make up roughly 2.6% of the sample. The sequenced material came from peripheral blood. The receptors originated from a human donor with acute or convalescent COVID-19. The donor label of this sample is uncertain.

The chain is built from TRBV5-1 and TRBJ1-5; 9 bases are a match to TRBD1. The CDR3 extends over 15 amino acids. The junction had 9 bases not matched to a gene; V was cut back by 5 bases and J by 6 bases. In germline, CDR1 is SGHRS, CDR2 YFSETQ. The CDR3 region has the DNA TGCGCCAGCAGTGCAACAGGGGGCGCCGGTCAGCCCCAGCATTTT. Protein sequence: CASSATGGAGQPQHF.

A remark on this clone: Other DNA variants within this sample encode the same CDR3. The V call is TRBV27, the J call TRBJ2-1, with 7 positions matching TRBD2. The CDR3 runs to 14 residues. Germline V gives CDR1 MNHEY, CDR2 SMNVEV (reference sequence). The junction had 1 base not matched to a gene; V was cut back by 5 bases and J by 0 bases. CDR3 bases: TGTGCCAGCAGTCCGGGAGGCTCCTACAATGAGCAGTTCTTC. This sequence encodes CASSPGGSYNEQFF.

In DNA form, the CDR3 reads TGTGCCAGCAGCTTACGCGGACAGCCTAATTCACCCCTCCACTTT. Translated, it gives CASSLRGQPNSPLHF. The chain employs TRBV7-2 and TRBJ1-6; D might be TRBD1 (6 bases). V was trimmed by 2 bases and J by 6 bases, leaving 11 bases between them. The CDR3 extends over 15 amino acids. Germline V gene data show CDR1 as SGHTA and CDR2 as FQGNSA.

The gene calls are TRBV5-4 and TRBJ1-2; a weak D match, TRBD1 (6 bases). Trimming cost V 4 bases and J 4 bases, with 8 bases left between them. This CDR3 region has 12 residues. Germline lookup yields CDR1 SGHNT and CDR2 YYREEE (reference sequence). Here the CDR3 DNA reads TGTGCCAGCAGCCAGGGGACCTATGGCTACACCTTC. Its protein is CASSQGTYGYTF.

The V gene is TRBV18, the J gene TRBJ2-7, with D possibly TRBD2 on 6 matching bases. From germline, CDR1 is KGHSH and CDR2 LQKENI. V shed 2 bases and J shed 3 bases, with 8 bases lying between them. The CDR3 is 13 amino acids. The CDR3 is CASSPGGDYEQYF. In DNA form, the CDR3 reads TGTGCCAGCTCACCAGGCGGGGACTACGAGCAGTACTTC. Looking up the rest from reference TRBV18 and TRBJ2-7 gives the full variable domain: NAGVMQNPRHLVRRRGQEARLRCSPMKGHSHVYWYRQLPEEGLKFMVYLQKENIIDESGMPKERFSAEFPKEGPSILRIQQVVRGDSAAYFCASSPGGDYEQYFGPGTRLTVT.

The V and J genes are TRBV7-3 and TRBJ2-5, with 7 bases lining up with TRBD1. The trim removed 3 bases at V and 5 bases at J, leaving 6 bases unmatched. CDR1 and CDR2 (germline): SGHTA, FQGTGA. The CDR3 loop spans 14 amino acids. CDR3 sequence reads: CASSLGARGETQYF. The CDR3 DNA reads TGTGCCAGCAGCTTGGGGGCCAGGGGGGAGACCCAGTACTTC.

The CDR3: CASSSTVTGNTIYF. CDR3 coding DNA: TGCGCCAGCAGCTCTACAGTAACTGGAAACACCATATATTTT. The rearrangement links TRBV4-1 to TRBJ1-3; D ambiguous. Trimming removed 5 bases at V and 2 bases at J, with 10 bases between. There are 14 residues in the CDR3. Germline V CDR1 and CDR2: MGHRA, YSYEKL.

V usage is TRBV15 and J usage is TRBJ1-1; 9 bases map to TRBD1. This CDR3 is built from 15 residues. Germline CDR1 is LNHNV and CDR2 is YYDKDF (reference sequence). Trimming removed 6 bases from V and 4 bases from J; junction bases left unmatched: 9. The chain's CDR3 is CATRGDRAESTEAFF. In DNA, the CDR3 is TGTGCCACCAGAGGGGACAGGGCGGAGAGCACTGAAGCTTTCTTT.

This sequence joins TRBV7-8 and TRBJ1-6; the match to TRBD1 covers 10 bases. V shed 5 bases and J 10 bases; nucleotides not matched to a gene: 14. Germline CDR1 SGHVS, CDR2 FQNEAQ. This CDR3 is 17 amino acids long. The DNA of the CDR3 is TGTGCCAGCAGCACCCGAGGGGTAGGGACAGGGGTATCACCCCTCCACTTT. This gives the protein CASSTRGVGTGVSPLHF.

This clone is a singleton in its sample. J is TRBJ1-1 and V is TRBV19, with D tentatively TRBD1 (5 bases). This CDR3 is 14 amino acids long. Per the germline V gene, CDR1 is LNHDA and CDR2 is SQIVND (reference sequence). Between the trimmed V and J ends, which lost 6 bases and 5 bases, there was a span of 16 bases. The CDR3 DNA follows: TGTGCCAGTAGCGTAGGACACCAGACTACTGAAGCTTTCTTT. As protein: CASSVGHQTTEAFF.

A single count supports this clone. The V call is TRBV19, the J call TRBJ1-4; 9 nucleotides line up with TRBD1. V gave up 4 bases and J gave up 7 bases; unmatched junction bases: 7. The CDR3 consists of 15 residues. The germline V gene encodes CDR1 LNHDA and CDR2 SQIVND (reference sequence). The CDR3 protein is CASSTLPDRGEKLFF. The CDR3 DNA is TGTGCCAGTAGTACCCTCCCGGACAGGGGTGAAAAACTGTTTTTT. Variable domain in full (rest from reference TRBV19 and TRBJ1-4): DGGITQSPKYLFRKEGQNVTLSCEQNLNHDAMYWYRQDPGQGLRLIYYSQIVNDFQKGDIAEGYSVSREKKESFPLTVTSAQKNPTAFYLCASSTLPDRGEKLFFGSGTQLSVL.

This rearrangement joins TRBV5-4 to TRBJ2-3, with unresolved D. CDR1 and CDR2 from the germline V gene are SGHNT and YYREEE (reference sequence). V was trimmed by 0 bases and J by 4 bases, leaving 12 bases between them. The CDR3 has 15 residues. CDR3 protein: CASSLAGLGPDTQYF. DNA for the CDR3: TGTGCCAGCAGCTTGGCAGGTCTCGGCCCAGATACGCAGTATTTT.

This rearrangement joins TRBV11-2 to TRBJ1-2; 11 bases fit TRBD1. The CDR3 has 16 residues. From germline, CDR1 is SGHAT and CDR2 FQNNGV. The J segment lost 6 bases and the V segment lost 5 bases, leaving 11 bases of the junction unmatched. In DNA form, the CDR3 reads TGTGCCAGCAGCCCCACTATGGGACAGGGGGAGGATGGCTACACCTTC. Amino acid sequence: CASSPTMGQGEDGYTF.

V gene TRBV7-3 combines with J gene TRBJ2-1, with D possibly TRBD1 on 6 matching bases. Germline V gene sequence: CDR1 SGHTA, CDR2 FQGTGA. The CDR3 spans 12 residues. Trimming cost V 4 bases and J 6 bases, with 7 bases left between them. The CDR3 nucleotides read TGTGCCAGCAGCTCGGACAGCAATGAGCAGTTCTTC. Translating it yields CASSSDSNEQFF. Full variable domain (missing parts from reference TRBV7-3 and TRBJ2-1): GAGVSQTPSNKVTEKGKYVELRCDPISGHTALYWYRQSLGQGPEFLIYFQGTGAADDSGLPNDRFFAVRPEGSVSTLKIQRTERGDSAVYLCASSSDSNEQFFGPGTRLTVL.

V is TRBV29-1 and J is TRBJ1-4; 8 bases are shared with TRBD1. Looked up from germline, CDR1 is SQVTM and CDR2 is ANQGSEA. The junction had 12 bases not matched to a gene; V was cut back by 4 bases and J by 8 bases. This CDR3 contains 15 residues. The CDR3 region has the DNA TGCAGCGTTGCGGACAGGGTTGGCGGGCACGAAAAACTGTTTTTT. Its protein is CSVADRVGGHEKLFF.

This chain uses TRBV2 with TRBJ2-7; the D is unclear. This CDR3 has 13 residues. V was pared by 4 bases and J by 1 base, with 8 bases between. CDR1 and CDR2 from the germline V gene are SNHLY and FYNNEI. In DNA, the CDR3 is TGTGCCAGCAGTGGTATGCGGTCCTACGAGCAGTACTTC. Translating gives CASSGMRSYEQYF.

The chain couples TRBV28 to TRBJ2-1; D is undetermined. With 3 bases removed from V and 4 bases from J, the gap between germline ends came to 7 bases. The germline gives CDR1 MDHEN, CDR2 SYDVKM. The CDR3 extends over 13 amino acids. This CDR3 reads CASSLSQYNEQFF. The CDR3, as DNA: TGTGCCAGCAGTTTGTCCCAGTACAATGAGCAGTTCTTC.

The V call is TRBV5-4, the J call TRBJ2-6; D uncertain. Germline V CDR1 and CDR2: SGHNT, YYREEE (reference sequence). V lost 3 bases and J lost 0, with 7 bases in between. This CDR3 comprises 15 residues. The CDR3 reads CASSSERSGANVLTF. CDR3 DNA sequence: TGTGCCAGCAGCTCGGAGCGCTCTGGGGCCAACGTCCTGACTTTC.

This chain connects TRBV18 to TRBJ2-2; tentatively, D is TRBD2 (6 bases). Germline-derived CDR1 and CDR2 are KGHSH and LQKENI. This CDR3 is 14 amino acids long. V lost 8 bases and J 5 bases, leaving 15 bases between the germline ends. CDR3 bases: TGTGCCAGCGGCGGGACTGAGGGGACCGGGGAGCTGTTTTTT. Its translation is CASGGTEGTGELFF.